This T cell receptor (beta chain) was documented in a study of a mutant IDH1 vaccine in newly diagnosed glioma. Time point indicated: week 5, during vaccination. Each vaccine dose was 300 ug of mutant IDH1 20-mer peptide, with topical imiquimod. Looked up from germline, CDR1 is MNHEY and CDR2 is SMNVEV (reference sequence). V was trimmed by 6 bases and J by 4 bases, leaving 13 bases between them. There are 14 residues in the CDR3. Clones were read by immunoSEQ multiplex PCR, and TCRdb kept only the in-frame ones, dropping some. The table shows fewer than 100,000 clones, with 90% to 95% occurring only once. As to this clone: Antigen specificity is unknown.

The chain carries TRBV27 and TRBJ1-5, with D possibly being TRBD1 (5 bases). Source: PBMCs, taken from a glioma patient whose treatment included an IDH1 peptide vaccine. This clonotype was sampled from a woman aged 50 to 65 with glioma. This CDR3 reads CASSRVGGNQPQHF. CDR3 nucleotides: TGTGCCAGCAGCCGGGTTGGGGGGAATCAGCCCCAGCATTTT.